What follows are 18 T cell receptor beta chains derived from one specimen sequenced in a study of T cells in Graves' hyperthyroidism and ophthalmopathy. Amplification of TCR beta CDR3 regions used RNA as the template. First-round RT-PCR with HTBI primers amplified the TCR CDR3 region. Using its own MiXCR run on the multiplex PCR reads, TCRdb lists one record per CDR3 protein. The sample holds under 350,000 distinct CDR3 sequences, approximately 17% seen once. Specimen: blood. These receptors all come from a woman aged 60-75 years with Graves' ophthalmopathy.

The CDR3 region is CASSQDFSKARVEQYF. The CDR3 coding sequence is TGCGCCAGCAGCCAAGATTTTTCCAAGGCGAGGGTCGAGCAGTACTTC. The rearrangement links TRBV4-1 to TRBJ2-7; TRBD2 might be the D (5 bases). In germline, CDR1 is MGHRA, CDR2 YSYEKL. The CDR3 sequence is 16 residues long. The V end lost 0 bases, the J end lost 6 bases, and 18 bases lay between the germline ends.

The CDR3 protein is CASSQDMWARGGETQYF. In DNA, the CDR3 is TGTGCCAGCAGCCAAGATATGTGGGCAAGGGGCGGGGAGACCCAGTACTTC. This rearrangement joins TRBV3-1 to TRBJ2-5; D could derive from TRBD1 or TRBD2 (5 bases each). The CDR3 loop spans 17 amino acids. From germline, CDR1 is LGHDT and CDR2 YNNKEL (reference sequence). V lost 0 bases and J 5 bases, leaving 19 bases between the germline ends.

This clonotype was counted many times. J is TRBJ1-1 and V is TRBV6-2 or TRBV6-3; 8 positions agree with TRBD1. This CDR3 contains 15 residues. CDR1 and CDR2 from the germline V gene are MNHEY and SVGEGT. After removal of 7 bases from V and 7 bases from J, the junction contained 14 bases not matched to a gene. CDR3 amino acids: CASNAGRGRFVEAFF. As DNA, the CDR3 is TGTGCCAGCAACGCTGGCAGGGGGCGATTTGTTGAAGCTTTCTTT.

Note on this clonotype: This may come from a read error, since a much larger clone is one base off. J is TRBJ1-2 and V is TRBV5-8, with D hard to call. The CDR3 runs 15 residues. Germline-derived CDR1 and CDR2 are SGHTS and YDEGEE. Here the CDR3 reads CANSPAWGANYGYTF. For the CDR3, the DNA is TGTGCCAACAGCCCCGCATGGGGAGCTAACTATGGCTACACCTTC.

This clonotype was observed at least ten times. V usage is TRBV5-1 and J usage is TRBJ2-1; no clear D. Germline V gives CDR1 SGHRS, CDR2 YFSETQ. The germline V and J ends were trimmed by 3 bases and 6 bases, with 4 bases remaining between them. There are 11 residues in the CDR3. Here the CDR3 reads CASSWRNEQFF. The CDR3 coding sequence is TGCGCCAGCAGCTGGCGCAATGAGCAGTTCTTC.

This sequence joins TRBV20-1 and TRBJ2-4; D uncertain. The CDR3 consists of 21 residues. The germline V gene has CDR1 DFQATT and CDR2 SNEGSKA (reference sequence). Trimming took 1 base from V and 5 from J, leaving 33 bases between them. DNA for the CDR3: TGCAGTGCTAGAGCTGATCCTCGGCCGGGCCTCCAAGTACTCGGCGAAAACATTCAGTACTTC. Translated: CSARADPRPGLQVLGENIQYF.

There are many counts of this clonotype. This chain links TRBV20-1 with TRBJ1-2; TRBD1 might be the D (6 bases). Germline CDR1 DFQATT, CDR2 SNEGSKA (reference sequence). V gave up 4 bases and J gave up 3 bases, with 15 bases separating them. This CDR3 is built from 14 residues. Written as DNA, the CDR3 is TGCAGTGCTAATCGACAGGTTTCATACTATGGCTACACCTTC. As protein: CSANRQVSYYGYTF.

As regards this clonotype: This clone may be a read error of a much larger clone one base away. The CDR3 DNA reads TGTGCCAGCAGCGAGGGGCCTCCGGGACAGGGCTGCGAGCAGTACTTC. Encoded protein: CASSEGPPGQGCEQYF. This sequence joins TRBV9 and TRBJ2-7; the match to TRBD1 covers 9 bases. The CDR3 spans 16 residues. In germline, CDR1 is SGDLS, CDR2 YYNGEE. Trimming cost V 3 bases and J 6 bases; bases outside gene matches: 13.

Details on this clonotype: This clone may be a read error of a much larger clone one base away. J is TRBJ1-2 and V is TRBV4-3; D gene ambiguous. V was trimmed by 0 bases and J by 4 bases, leaving 9 bases between them. This CDR3 is built from 14 residues. Looked up from germline, CDR1 is LGHNA and CDR2 is YSLEER. The CDR3 region has the DNA TGCGCCAGCAGCCAAGATCCGTGGCCCTATGGCTACACCTTC. Its protein product is CASSQDPWPYGYTF.

In this sample, this clonotype turned up many times. The genes are TRBV11-2 and TRBJ1-6; D not resolved. V gave up 1 base and J gave up 7 bases, with 14 bases separating them. Looked up from germline, CDR1 is SGHAT and CDR2 is FQNNGV. The CDR3 contains 16 residues. CDR3 DNA: TGTGCCAGCAGCTTAGTGGGGAGAAAGGAGAATTCACCCCTCCACTTT. Residues: CASSLVGRKENSPLHF.

The rearrangement links TRBV24-1 to TRBJ2-3, with TRBD2 identical over 10 bases. Losses at the gene ends were 9 bases for V and 7 bases for J; bases not matched to a gene: 3. Germline V gene lookup returns CDR1 KGHDR and CDR2 SFDVKD. The CDR3 length is 12 residues. This CDR3 is CATALAGNTQYF. The CDR3 DNA sequence: TGTGCCACCGCACTAGCGGGAAATACGCAGTATTTT.

This CDR3 is CASRNRRTTEAFF. The CDR3 DNA follows: TGTGCCAGCAGGAACAGGAGAACCACTGAAGCTTTCTTT. The rearrangement joins TRBV6-1 to TRBJ1-1; tentative D call: TRBD1 (5 bases). CDR3 length: 13 residues. Trimming cost V 6 bases and J 4 bases, with 12 bases left between them. Germline CDR1 and CDR2: MNHNS and SASEGT.

This clonotype was seen at least ten times. This sequence joins TRBV20-1 and TRBJ1-1; a weak D match, TRBD1 (5 bases). The CDR3 is made up of 13 amino acids. Per germline, CDR1 DFQATT and CDR2 SNEGSKA (reference sequence). V gave up 5 bases and J gave up 1 base, with 11 bases separating them. The chain's CDR3 is CSAPGTGNTEAFF. In DNA form, the CDR3 reads TGCAGTGCTCCAGGAACAGGGAACACTGAAGCTTTCTTT.

There are many counts of this clonotype. The CDR3: CASSYGDRGRDVAFF. For the CDR3, the DNA is TGTGCCAGCAGTTACGGAGACAGGGGGCGCGATGTAGCTTTCTTT. This chain connects TRBV6-5 to TRBJ1-1; 10 nucleotides line up with TRBD1. This CDR3 is 15 amino acids long. The ends lost 2 bases at V and 10 bases at J; junction bases unmatched: 10. Germline lookup yields CDR1 MNHEY and CDR2 SVGAGI.

This chain joins TRBV4-1 and TRBJ1-1, with TRBD1 matching over 8 bases. V trimming: 2 bases; J trimming: 3 bases; junction bases outside the gene matches: 8. The germline CDR1 and CDR2 sequences are MGHRA and YSYEKL. CDR3 length: 16 residues. The CDR3 bases are TGCGCCAGCAGCCAATATACAGGGGGGGGGGACACTGAAGCTTTCTTT. Translated: CASSQYTGGGDTEAFF.

The chain couples TRBV6-1 to TRBJ2-7; D unresolved. CDR1 and CDR2 from the germline V gene are MNHNS and SASEGT. The CDR3 has 14 amino acids. V was cut by 3 bases and J by 4 bases, with 13 bases left in between. The CDR3 sequence: CASSELGLGYEQYF. In DNA form, the CDR3 reads TGTGCCAGCAGTGAGTTAGGGTTAGGGTACGAGCAGTACTTC.

This clonotype was seen many times. The chain carries TRBV7-8 and TRBJ1-6; D is perhaps TRBD1 (6 bases). Trimming took off 1 base at V and 8 bases at J, with 12 bases between the two ends. The CDR3 is 15 residues long. Germline loops: CDR1 SGHVS, CDR2 FQNEAQ. CDR3 sequence: CASSLGGAPYSPLHF. The CDR3 coding sequence is TGTGCCAGCAGCTTAGGGGGGGCCCCCTATTCACCCCTCCACTTT. Full variable domain (outside the CDR3, taken from reference TRBV7-8 and TRBJ1-6): GAGVSQSPRYKVAKRGQDVALRCDPISGHVSLFWYQQALGQGPEFLTYFQNEAQLDKSGLPSDRFFAERPEGSVSTLKIQRTQQEDSAVYLCASSLGGAPYSPLHFGNGTRLTVT.

This clonotype was observed at least ten times. The J gene is TRBJ1-2, the V gene TRBV7-2; the match to TRBD1 covers 9 bases. The CDR3 sequence is 15 residues long. The V gene end was trimmed by 5 bases and the J gene end by 3 bases; junction bases not matched to a gene: 7. Germline CDR1 reads SGHTA; CDR2 reads FQGNSA. Here the CDR3 reads CASSRRTGDHYGYTF. The CDR3 nucleotides read TGTGCCAGCAGCCGCCGGACAGGGGATCACTATGGCTACACCTTC.